This T cell receptor beta chain originates from a study of T cells in Graves' hyperthyroidism and ophthalmopathy. Whole-study results and caveats: From stable hyperthyroidism, ophthalmopathy was set apart by a 13 V-J model. Most clonotypes expanded in the thyroid (above 0.001) were also present in blood. It was a median approximately six months before onset that the model predicted ophthalmopathy.

Criteria for exclusion of patients were uncontrolled infection, other autoimmune disease, pregnancy or lactation. Regions amplified from RNA transcripts were the TCR beta CDR3 regions. Carried out on the TCR CDR3, a first-round RT-PCR used the HTBI primer set. TCRdb reanalysed the multiplex PCR reads using MiXCR and keeps one entry per CDR3 protein. The table lists roughly 510,000 distinct CDR3 sequences, 46% of them singletons. Remarks on this clonotype: Its antigen is currently unknown.

The germline V gene encodes CDR1 SGHDN and CDR2 FVKESK. The CDR3 is 13 amino acids. V lost 9 bases and J 3 bases, leaving 14 bases between the germline ends. This receptor was taken from an adult woman with Graves' disease, either hyperthyroidism or ophthalmopathy (not recorded which). This chain joins TRBV14 and TRBJ1-2, with D maybe TRBD1 (5 bases). The sequencing input was peripheral blood or thyroid tissue (not recorded which). The CDR3 DNA is TGTGCCAGTAGCTCCCGACAGCACTATGGCTACACCTTC. Protein: CASSSRQHYGYTF. The entire variable domain, with the rest obtained from reference TRBV14 and TRBJ1-2, is as follows: EAGVTQFPSHSVIEKGQTVTLRCDPISGHDNLYWYRRVMGKEIKFLLHFVKESKQDESGMPNNRFLAERTGGTYSTLKVQPAELEDSGVYFCASSSRQHYGYTFGSGTRLTVV.